This T cell receptor (beta chain) was recovered during a study of cytomegalovirus exposure and HLA in healthy donors. Study-wide findings and caveats: Later work associated fewer than 20,000 TCR beta sequences with HLA alleles at 0.05 false discovery rate. Across donors, most TCRs were seen rarely, yet some public ones were widespread.

Those who donated were healthy bone marrow donors. Primers: 60 Vbeta forward and 13 Jbeta reverse. Data came from immunoSEQ multiplex PCR; TCRdb stores just in-frame clones and leaves some out. Of roughly 180,000 clones in the sample, around 75% were seen once. The CDR3 has 14 residues. Between the trimmed V and J ends, which lost 1 base and 4 bases, there was a span of 11 bases. CDR1 is SGHNT, CDR2 YYREEE, per germline (reference sequence). On this clone itself: What it recognizes is unknown.

The chain couples TRBV5-4 to TRBJ2-5; D may be TRBD1 (6 bases). The clonotype originates from a female donor in good health and CMV-seronegative. Sequenced: PBMCs. CDR3 in amino acids: CASSLTGTSETQYF. CDR3 in DNA: TGTGCCAGCAGCTTGACAGGGACGTCAGAGACCCAGTACTTC.